The rows below give T cell receptor beta chains drawn from one sample of a study of radiation and T cells in renal cell carcinoma. Profiled with immunoSEQ multiplex PCR; TCRdb holds only in-frame clones, not every one. The table records around 180,000 clones, about 87% of them present only once. The sequences come from blood, collected from a patient whose treatment included radiotherapy and nephrectomy. The receptors originated from a woman aged 45-65 years with renal cell carcinoma. CDR3s include the opening cysteine and the closing phenylalanine or tryptophan. Each record gives: D gene, J gene, clone size, V gene, CDR3 length, CDR3 protein, CDR3 DNA. The D gene is left open where the match is weak. The size entry is marked missing in some rows and otherwise reads once, few, many or a size class.

D: TRBD1
J: TRBJ2-1
size: -
V: TRBV6-6
length: 13
CDR3: CASKLTGAHGQFF
DNA: TGTGCCAGCAAGCTAACAGGGGCCCATGGGCAGTTCTTC

D: -
J: TRBJ2-2
size: -
V: TRBV29-1
length: 15
CDR3: CSVALGGIYTGELFF
DNA: TGCAGCGTTGCACTGGGAGGAATATACACCGGGGAGCTGTTTTTT

D: TRBD1
J: TRBJ2-7
size: -
V: TRBV7-7
length: 15
CDR3: CASSPRQGPSYEQYF
DNA: TGTGCTAGCAGCCCTCGACAGGGACCCTCCTACGAGCAGTACTTC

D: -
J: TRBJ2-7
size: once
V: TRBV27
length: 13
CDR3: CASSYAVSYEQYF
DNA: TGTGCCAGCAGTTACGCGGTTTCCTACGAGCAGTACTTC

D: TRBD1
J: TRBJ1-3
size: -
V: TRBV6-5
length: 13
CDR3: CASSGQGGNTIYF
DNA: TGTGCCAGCAGTGGACAGGGGGGAAACACCATATATTTT

D: TRBD2
J: TRBJ2-1
size: -
V: TRBV5-1
length: 15
CDR3: CASSAWTSDNNEQFF
DNA: TGCGCCAGCAGCGCTTGGACTAGCGATAACAATGAGCAGTTCTTC

D: -
J: TRBJ1-4
size: -
V: TRBV2
length: 16
CDR3: CASSRDSGATNEKLFF
DNA: TGTGCCAGCAGTAGGGATTCGGGGGCAACTAATGAAAAACTGTTTTTT

D: -
J: TRBJ2-5
size: -
V: TRBV15
length: 14
CDR3: CATSRYRYQETQYF
DNA: TGTGCCACCAGCAGATACAGGTACCAAGAGACCCAGTACTTC

D: -
J: TRBJ2-3
size: -
V: TRBV30
length: 15
CDR3: CAWSGTKAPRVTQYF
DNA: TGTGCCTGGAGTGGGACAAAGGCCCCCCGGGTTACGCAGTATTTT

D: -
J: TRBJ1-3
size: -
V: TRBV19
length: 19
CDR3: CASSISPGTAFNSGNTIYF
DNA: TGTGCCAGTAGTATTTCCCCAGGGACTGCCTTTAATTCTGGAAACACCATATATTTT

D: TRBD2
J: TRBJ2-3
size: -
V: TRBV14
length: 17
CDR3: CASSPAGLAGGTDTQYF
DNA: TGTGCCAGCAGCCCTGCTGGCCTAGCGGGGGGCACAGATACGCAGTATTTT

D: -
J: TRBJ1-2
size: -
V: TRBV6-5
length: 15
CDR3: CASSYESGLSYGYTF
DNA: TGTGCCAGCAGTTACGAATCAGGCCTAAGCTATGGCTACACCTTC

D: -
J: TRBJ2-3
size: -
V: TRBV7-9
length: 12
CDR3: CASSRGTDTQYF
DNA: TGTGCCAGCAGCAGAGGCACAGATACGCAGTATTTT

D: TRBD2
J: TRBJ2-1
size: -
V: TRBV19
length: 14
CDR3: CASKLAGGPFEQFF
DNA: TGTGCCAGTAAACTAGCGGGGGGGCCTTTCGAGCAGTTCTTC

D: -
J: TRBJ1-2
size: -
V: TRBV7-9
length: 15
CDR3: CASSLKDTSAYGYTF
DNA: TGTGCCAGCAGCTTAAAGGACACGTCGGCCTATGGCTACACCTTC

D: TRBD2
J: TRBJ2-2
size: -
V: TRBV7-9
length: 18
CDR3: CASSLASSGGTYTGELFF
DNA: TGTGCCAGCAGCTTAGCGTCTAGCGGGGGGACTTACACCGGGGAGCTGTTTTTT

D: -
J: TRBJ1-2
size: few
V: TRBV2
length: 14
CDR3: CASKTDSTNYGYTF
DNA: TGTGCCAGTAAGACGGATTCTACTAACTATGGCTACACCTTC

D: -
J: TRBJ2-7
size: -
V: TRBV5-6
length: 15
CDR3: CASSLVGHRSYEQYF
DNA: TGTGCCAGCAGCTTGGTCGGACACCGATCCTACGAGCAGTACTTC

D: -
J: TRBJ2-5
size: -
V: TRBV18
length: 14
CDR3: CASSPTGMKETQYF
DNA: TGTGCCAGCTCACCAACAGGGATGAAAGAGACCCAGTACTTC

D: -
J: TRBJ1-1
size: -
V: TRBV7-9
length: 15
CDR3: CASSLSYQGSTEAFF
DNA: TGTGCCAGCAGCTTATCGTACCAGGGGAGCACTGAAGCTTTCTTT

D: TRBD1
J: TRBJ1-2
size: -
V: TRBV19
length: 14
CDR3: CASNRDRGGYGYTF
DNA: TGTGCCAGTAACCGGGACAGGGGTGGCTATGGCTACACCTTC

D: -
J: TRBJ1-1
size: once
V: TRBV7-9
length: 13
CDR3: CASRLQGNTEAFF
DNA: TGTGCCAGCAGATTACAGGGAAACACTGAAGCTTTCTTT

D: -
J: TRBJ2-5
size: -
V: TRBV5-5
length: 13
CDR3: CASSFLPAETQYF
DNA: TGTGCCAGCAGCTTTTTACCCGCAGAGACCCAGTACTTC

D: -
J: TRBJ1-5
size: few
V: TRBV10-1
length: 12
CDR3: CASSDSDQPQHF
DNA: TGCGCCAGCAGTGATTCGGATCAGCCCCAGCATTTT

D: -
J: TRBJ1-1
size: -
V: TRBV7-2
length: 14
CDR3: CASSLAPGNTEAFF
DNA: TGTGCCAGCAGCTTAGCCCCGGGGAACACTGAAGCTTTCTTT

D: TRBD1
J: TRBJ1-5
size: few
V: TRBV4-1
length: 15
CDR3: CASSQADRPGQPQHF
DNA: TGCGCCAGCAGCCAAGCGGACAGGCCGGGTCAGCCCCAGCATTTT

D: -
J: TRBJ2-7
size: -
V: TRBV4-3
length: 13
CDR3: CASSQGGSYEQYF
DNA: TGCGCCAGCAGCCAGGGCGGGTCCTACGAGCAGTACTTC

D: -
J: TRBJ1-6
size: -
V: TRBV7-3
length: 13
CDR3: CASSRSYNSPLHF
DNA: TGTGCCAGCAGCCGCTCCTATAATTCACCCCTCCACTTT

D: -
J: TRBJ1-2
size: -
V: TRBV19
length: 11
CDR3: CATGTNYGYTF
DNA: TGTGCCACCGGGACTAACTATGGCTACACCTTC

D: -
J: TRBJ2-3
size: few
V: TRBV5-4
length: 13
CDR3: CASSLVITDTQYF
DNA: TGTGCCAGCAGCTTGGTCATCACAGATACGCAGTATTTT

D: -
J: TRBJ1-5
size: -
V: TRBV7-2
length: 17
CDR3: CASSLRGAGVGYQPQHF
DNA: TGTGCCAGCAGCTTAAGGGGCGCGGGGGTAGGATACCAGCCCCAGCATTTT

D: TRBD1
J: TRBJ1-1
size: -
V: TRBV29-1
length: 14
CDR3: CSVTRQGAIAEAFF
DNA: TGCAGCGTTACGAGACAGGGGGCGATAGCTGAAGCTTTCTTT

D: -
J: TRBJ1-1
size: once
V: TRBV4-2
length: 14
CDR3: CASSRDAVNTEAFF
DNA: TGTGCCAGCAGCCGGGACGCAGTGAACACTGAAGCTTTCTTT

D: -
J: TRBJ1-6
size: few
V: TRBV2
length: 16
CDR3: CASSDPSMQGNSPLHF
DNA: TGTGCCAGCAGTGACCCCTCGATGCAGGGAAATTCACCCCTCCACTTT

D: -
J: TRBJ2-1
size: -
V: TRBV5-1
length: 14
CDR3: CASKTGDLHNEQFF
DNA: TGCGCCAGCAAAACTGGGGACCTCCACAATGAGCAGTTCTTC

D: -
J: TRBJ1-1
size: -
V: TRBV6-6
length: 13
CDR3: CASSHGQNTEAFF
DNA: TGTGCCAGCAGTCACGGCCAGAACACTGAAGCTTTCTTT

D: TRBD1
J: TRBJ1-3
size: -
V: TRBV6-1
length: 15
CDR3: CASSQTGGSGNTIYF
DNA: TGTGCCAGCAGTCAAACAGGGGGCTCTGGAAACACCATATATTTT

D: -
J: TRBJ1-2
size: -
V: TRBV5-1
length: 14
CDR3: CASSLGAPDYGYTF
DNA: TGCGCCAGCAGCTTGGGGGCACCGGACTATGGCTACACCTTC

D: -
J: TRBJ2-1
size: -
V: TRBV29-1
length: 14
CDR3: CSVRRGGAYNEQFF
DNA: TGCAGCGTCCGAAGGGGGGGGGCCTACAATGAGCAGTTCTTC

D: TRBD1
J: TRBJ1-1
size: -
V: TRBV7-9
length: 18
CDR3: CASSPPGTGGAGNTEAFF
DNA: TGTGCCAGCAGTCCCCCTGGGACAGGGGGCGCCGGGAACACTGAAGCTTTCTTT

D: TRBD2
J: TRBJ2-1
size: -
V: TRBV10-3
length: 15
CDR3: CAISVAGGPYNEQFF
DNA: TGTGCCATCAGTGTCGCGGGGGGGCCCTACAATGAGCAGTTCTTC

D: -
J: TRBJ1-4
size: -
V: TRBV19
length: 15
CDR3: CASTPQGKKGEKLFF
DNA: TGTGCCAGTACCCCACAGGGTAAGAAGGGTGAAAAACTGTTTTTT

D: TRBD1
J: TRBJ2-7
size: -
V: TRBV2
length: 13
CDR3: CASTSGQTYEQYF
DNA: TGTGCCAGCACGTCGGGACAGACCTACGAGCAGTACTTC

D: -
J: TRBJ1-6
size: -
V: TRBV6-5
length: 14
CDR3: CASSPGRHNSPLHF
DNA: TGTGCCAGCAGTCCAGGACGGCATAATTCACCCCTCCACTTT

D: TRBD1
J: TRBJ1-2
size: once
V: TRBV5-6
length: 18
CDR3: CASSAGPGQGVTNYGYTF
DNA: TGTGCCAGCAGCGCCGGTCCGGGACAGGGAGTTACCAACTATGGCTACACCTTC

D: -
J: TRBJ1-5
size: -
V: TRBV28
length: 14
CDR3: CVIGGSLPSQPQHF
DNA: TGTGTAATAGGGGGTTCCCTCCCTAGTCAGCCCCAGCATTTT

D: TRBD1
J: TRBJ1-1
size: -
V: TRBV19
length: 16
CDR3: CASSITGTGGNTEAFF
DNA: TGTGCCAGTAGTATTACTGGGACAGGGGGTAATACTGAAGCTTTCTTT

D: -
J: TRBJ1-1
size: -
V: TRBV5-1
length: 14
CDR3: CASSLDREYTEAFF
DNA: TGCGCCAGCAGCTTGGATAGGGAGTACACTGAAGCTTTCTTT

D: -
J: TRBJ1-4
size: -
V: TRBV5-1
length: 15
CDR3: CASSLGSGGNEKLFF
DNA: TGCGCCAGCAGCTTAGGATCGGGGGGTAATGAAAAACTGTTTTTT

D: -
J: TRBJ2-7
size: -
V: TRBV14
length: 14
CDR3: CASSPDSFSYEQYF
DNA: TGTGCCAGCAGCCCCGACAGTTTCTCCTACGAGCAGTACTTC

D: -
J: TRBJ1-5
size: -
V: TRBV2
length: 15
CDR3: CASSDGRVMNQPQHF
DNA: TGTGCCAGCAGTGATGGCAGGGTTATGAATCAGCCCCAGCATTTT

D: TRBD2
J: TRBJ2-1
size: -
V: TRBV18
length: 14
CDR3: CASSGGLLYNEQFF
DNA: TGTGCCAGCTCAGGGGGACTACTCTACAATGAGCAGTTCTTC